This T cell receptor beta chain originates from a study of cytomegalovirus exposure and HLA in healthy donors. On this clone: Its matching antigen is unknown.

General observations from the study: In the 95 to 150 validation repertoires, a later analysis found that first-cohort TCR clusters tended to co-occur. The listing of some 170 TCR beta chains classed them as cytomegalovirus-associated.

This CDR3 is 15 amino acids long. Trimming left V 1 base short and J 2 bases short, with 10 bases between. The germline V gene has CDR1 SGHDN and CDR2 FVKESK. The assay was immunoSEQ multiplex PCR, and TCRdb's table has in-frame clones only and misses some. The sample includes under 85,000 clones, around 93% of them seen just once. The clonotype originates from a man between 18 and 29 years old in good health and CMV-seropositive. The chain recombines TRBV14 with TRBJ2-3; D not certain. The sample consisted of PBMCs. The CDR3 region is CASSQVISPTDTQYF. In DNA, the CDR3 is TGTGCCAGCAGCCAAGTCATCAGTCCCACAGATACGCAGTATTTT.